Presented here are 7 T cell receptor beta chains from one specimen sequenced in a study of shared clonotypes between healthy human individuals. Produced via immunoSEQ multiplex PCR; TCRdb's table is partial and in-frame only. The repertoire includes over 95,000 clones, approximately 44% of them detected once, and over 12% sits in the top ten. Specimen: PBMCs. The receptors shown here come from a woman aged 40 to 50 in good health. Some clones in this sample may be carry-over from other donors' samples.

The J gene is TRBJ1-5, the V gene TRBV6-6, with 10 bases aligning to TRBD1. The V segment lost 4 bases and the J segment 6 bases; nucleotides outside the gene matches: 3. Looked up from germline, CDR1 is MNHNY and CDR2 is SVGAGI (reference sequence). CDR3 length: 14 amino acids. The CDR3 nucleotides are TGTGCCAGCAGTTGGGACAGGGGTGCTCAGCCCCAGCATTTT. Its protein product is CASSWDRGAQPQHF.

Many counts were recorded for this clone. The chain is built from TRBV7-9 and TRBJ1-1; 8 positions agree with TRBD1. CDR1 SEHNR and CDR2 FQNEAQ come from the germline V gene (reference sequence). Trimming removed 6 bases from V and 4 bases from J; junction bases left unmatched: 7. This CDR3 region has 14 residues. The CDR3 nucleotides are TGTGCCAGCAGACCACCGGGACAGGTCACTGAAGCTTTCTTT. It encodes CASRPPGQVTEAFF.

The genes are TRBV15 and TRBJ2-3; D is possibly TRBD1 (5 bases). The germline gives CDR1 LNHNV, CDR2 YYDKDF (reference sequence). There are 15 residues in the CDR3. The germline V and J ends were trimmed by 5 bases and 1 base, with 13 bases remaining between them. The CDR3 region has the DNA TGTGCCACCAGCCTACAGGATGGGGGCACAGATACGCAGTATTTT. Its translation: CATSLQDGGTDTQYF.

This clone was picked up a small number of times. The gene calls are TRBV30 and TRBJ1-6, with D unresolved. Germline V lookup: CDR1 GTSNPN, CDR2 SVGIG (reference sequence). The V gene lost 1 base and the J gene lost 16 bases, with 14 bases spanning the gap. The CDR3 is 12 amino acids. DNA of the CDR3: TGTGCCTGGAGTGGAGTTGATTGGAGACTCCACTTT. This translates into CAWSGVDWRLHF.

This clone was counted many times. The chain joins TRBV27 to TRBJ2-3, with 8 bases aligning to TRBD2. Losses at the gene ends were 1 base for V and 0 bases for J; bases not matched to a gene: 12. This CDR3 is 19 amino acids long. CDR1 and CDR2 (germline): MNHEY, SMNVEV (reference sequence). CDR3 nucleotide sequence: TGTGCCAGCAGTTTATGGGGTCTGGGGGGCGGGGGGAGCACAGATACGCAGTATTTT. Protein: CASSLWGLGGGGSTDTQYF.

CDR3 nucleotides: TGCGCCAGCAGCGGGGAGACCACTGAAGCTTTCTTT. Amino acid sequence: CASSGETTEAFF. The V call is TRBV5-1, the J call TRBJ1-1; no clear D gene. This CDR3 region has 12 residues. Trimming left V 4 bases short and J 4 bases short, with 8 bases between. The germline gives CDR1 SGHRS, CDR2 YFSETQ.

This clone showed up just a few times. The J gene is TRBJ1-1, the V gene TRBV5-1, with 8 bases fitting TRBD1. Germline CDR1 and CDR2: SGHRS and YFSETQ. Losses at the gene ends were 5 bases for V and 5 bases for J; bases not matched to a gene: 14. The CDR3 length is 16 residues. CDR3 coding DNA: TGCGCCAGCAGAGCAGCCGGCGACAGGGGAGGGACTGAAGCTTTCTTT. It encodes CASRAAGDRGGTEAFF.